These T cell receptor beta chains were read from a single sample in a study of blood T cells in healthy people across ages. Using its own MiXCR run on the 5' RACE reads, TCRdb lists one record per CDR3 protein. The data contain about 1.6 million distinct CDR3 sequences, 34% of them singletons. Sequencing used blood. These receptors were collected from a woman in her thirties in good health. Both conserved end residues are part of each CDR3. The order of the fields is J gene, clone size, D gene, V gene, CDR3 protein, CDR3 DNA. A D gene is named only where the DNA matches it firmly. The listing skips clone size in some rows; elsewhere it reads once, few, many or a size class.

TRBJ2-1,NA,TRBD1,TRBV10-3,CAIRVGQSTSSSYNEQFF,TGTGCCATCAGGGTGGGACAGTCTACTTCCAGCTCCTACAATGAGCAGTTCTTC
TRBJ2-3,NA,TRBD2,TRBV6-1,CASRASRVYLAGVTGDTQYF,TGTGCCAGCAGAGCTTCAAGGGTTTATCTAGCGGGAGTAACGGGAGATACGCAGTATTTT
TRBJ1-2,NA,NA,TRBV4-1,CASSRQPGLRNYGYTF,TGCGCCAGCAGCCGACAACCAGGGTTGAGGAACTATGGCTACACCTTC
TRBJ1-2,few,TRBD1,TRBV3-1,CASSQVGGQTYGYTF,TGTGCCAGCAGCCAAGTCGGGGGACAGACCTATGGCTACACCTTC
TRBJ2-1,NA,TRBD2,TRBV20-1,CSAQGLAGNEQFF,TGCAGTGCTCAGGGACTAGCGGGAAATGAGCAGTTCTTC
TRBJ2-7,NA,TRBD1,TRBV7-2,CASSFDRENEQYF,TGTGCCAGCAGCTTTGACAGGGAGAACGAGCAGTACTTC
TRBJ2-1,NA,NA,TRBV11-2,CASSLVTGTYSYNEQFF,TGTGCCAGCAGCTTAGTAACGGGGACCTACTCCTACAATGAGCAGTTCTTC
TRBJ2-7,NA,TRBD2,TRBV6-5,CASRRGEGGEQYF,TGTGCCAGCAGACGCGGGGAGGGCGGCGAGCAGTACTTC
TRBJ2-3,few,NA,TRBV6-1,CASSEALVWGDSTDTQYF,TGTGCCAGCAGTGAAGCGCTTGTTTGGGGGGATAGCACAGATACGCAGTATTTT
TRBJ1-1,few,NA,TRBV20-1,CSARGELDTEAFF,TGCAGTGCTAGAGGTGAGTTGGACACTGAAGCTTTCTTT
TRBJ2-1,NA,TRBD2,TRBV18,CASSLGGTRLNNEQFF,TGTGCCAGCTCCCTAGGGGGGACTAGACTGAACAATGAGCAGTTCTTC
TRBJ1-5,NA,NA,TRBV14,CASSRTSVGGNQPQHF,TGTGCCAGCAGCCGAACGTCGGTGGGGGGCAATCAGCCCCAGCATTTT
TRBJ1-1,few,NA,TRBV2,CAGRRDNTEAFF,TGTGCCGGAAGGAGGGACAACACTGAAGCTTTCTTT
TRBJ2-7,NA,TRBD1,TRBV5-1,CASRQTGLEKQYF,TGCGCCAGCAGACAGACAGGGTTGGAGAAGCAGTACTTC
TRBJ2-1,NA,TRBD2,TRBV7-3,CASSLTRLAGGPDEQFF,TGTGCCAGCAGCTTAACCCGACTAGCGGGGGGGCCGGATGAGCAGTTCTTC
TRBJ2-5,few,TRBD1,TRBV20-1,CSALTGVGTQETQYF,TGCAGTGCTCTTACAGGGGTTGGAACCCAAGAGACCCAGTACTTC
TRBJ1-4,few,NA,TRBV12-3/TRBV12-4,CASSFGGGSEKLFF,TGTGCCAGCAGTTTTGGGGGTGGGAGTGAAAAACTGTTTTTT
TRBJ2-2,few,TRBD2,TRBV28,CASMKRDWAHTGELFF,TGTGCCAGCATGAAGCGGGACTGGGCCCACACCGGGGAGCTGTTTTTT
TRBJ2-7,few,NA,TRBV12-5,CASGPRGRNYEQYF,TGTGCTAGTGGTCCCCGGGGACGGAACTACGAGCAGTACTTC
TRBJ1-2,NA,NA,TRBV2,CASSEALSGVTNYGYTF,TGTGCCAGCAGTGAAGCGCTTTCAGGGGTCACTAACTATGGCTACACCTTC
TRBJ2-1,NA,NA,TRBV20-1,CSANTGLGTGNEQFF,TGCAGTGCTAATACAGGGCTCGGGACCGGCAATGAGCAGTTCTTC
TRBJ2-7,few,NA,TRBV30,CAWSPSASDYEQYF,TGTGCCTGGAGTCCTTCAGCGTCCGACTACGAGCAGTACTTC
TRBJ2-3,NA,TRBD2,TRBV29-1,CSVDWTSGPGADTQYF,TGCAGCGTTGACTGGACTAGCGGGCCAGGGGCAGATACGCAGTATTTT
TRBJ2-4,few,NA,TRBV12-3/TRBV12-4,CASSMTLPEQYF,TGTGCCAGCAGTATGACCTTGCCGGAGCAGTACTTC
TRBJ2-5,NA,NA,TRBV7-9,CASSLGWGDTQETRYF,TGTGCCAGCAGCTTAGGGTGGGGGGACACCCAAGAGACCCGGTACTTC
TRBJ2-5,few,NA,TRBV6-5,CASSETAYQETQYF,TGTGCCAGCAGTGAGACAGCGTACCAAGAGACCCAGTACTTC
TRBJ2-1,NA,NA,TRBV6-1,CASSPMDSFPWSYNEQFF,TGTGCCAGCAGTCCCATGGACAGCTTCCCATGGTCCTACAATGAGCAGTTCTTC
TRBJ2-7,few,NA,TRBV9,CASSVGELAYEQYF,TGTGCCAGCAGCGTAGGGGAGCTCGCTTACGAGCAGTACTTC
TRBJ2-5,NA,NA,TRBV3-1,CASAGEPWETQYF,TGTGCCAGCGCAGGGGAGCCCTGGGAGACCCAGTACTTC
TRBJ2-6,few,NA,TRBV5-5,CASSLLARPSSGANVLTF,TGTGCCAGCAGCTTATTGGCCAGGCCATCCTCTGGGGCCAACGTCCTGACTTTC
TRBJ2-1,NA,NA,TRBV3-1,CASSQDRAEQFF,TGTGCCAGCAGCCAAGATCGGGCTGAGCAGTTCTTC
TRBJ2-7,NA,TRBD2,TRBV20-1,CSAVTSGGAGEQYF,TGCAGTGCTGTGACTAGCGGGGGGGCAGGCGAGCAGTACTTC
TRBJ2-1,NA,TRBD2,TRBV2,CASNSGLEVYNEQFF,TGTGCCAGCAATTCGGGACTAGAAGTCTACAATGAGCAGTTCTTC
TRBJ2-2,few,NA,TRBV20-1,CSAAAAPYSRTNTGELFF,TGCAGTGCTGCTGCGGCCCCCTACTCGCGGACGAACACCGGGGAGCTGTTTTTT
TRBJ1-1,NA,NA,TRBV18,CASSPLSGPGVEAFF,TGTGCCAGCTCACCTCTCAGCGGGCCTGGGGTTGAAGCTTTCTTT
TRBJ1-1,NA,TRBD1,TRBV20-1,CSARDYLGTANMNTEAFF,TGCAGTGCTAGAGATTATCTCGGGACAGCTAACATGAACACTGAAGCTTTCTTT
TRBJ2-1,NA,NA,TRBV6-2/TRBV6-3,CASSYTPGNEQFF,TGTGCCAGCAGTTACACCCCCGGCAATGAGCAGTTCTTC
TRBJ2-7,many,TRBD1,TRBV29-1,CSAGQGSHEQYF,TGCAGCGCAGGACAGGGGTCCCACGAGCAGTACTTC
TRBJ1-1,many,TRBD1,TRBV20-1,CSAALYRGNTEAFF,TGCAGTGCTGCCTTATACAGGGGGAACACTGAAGCTTTCTTT
TRBJ1-5,NA,NA,TRBV29-1,CRVHRDYSDQPQHF,TGCAGGGTCCACAGGGACTATAGCGATCAGCCCCAGCATTTT
TRBJ2-7,NA,NA,TRBV2,CASRGEGHTYEQYF,TGTGCCAGCAGGGGAGAGGGACACACCTACGAGCAGTACTTC
TRBJ1-1,few,NA,TRBV9,CASSALTANTEAFF,TGTGCCAGCAGCGCACTAACTGCGAACACTGAAGCTTTCTTT
TRBJ2-3,NA,NA,TRBV19,CASSPVPGGWTDTQYF,TGTGCCAGTAGCCCCGTCCCAGGGGGGTGGACAGATACGCAGTATTTT
TRBJ2-3,NA,NA,TRBV5-6,CASSLAGSRVSQYF,TGTGCCAGCAGCTTGGCTGGCTCGAGGGTTTCGCAGTATTTT
TRBJ2-1,few,NA,TRBV3-1,CASSPYISSYNEQFF,TGTGCCAGCAGCCCCTATATTAGCTCCTACAATGAGCAGTTCTTC
TRBJ2-1,NA,TRBD2,TRBV6-2/TRBV6-3,CASSLLAGGKDEQFF,TGTGCCAGCAGCCTGCTAGCGGGAGGCAAGGATGAGCAGTTCTTC
TRBJ1-4,NA,NA,TRBV3-1,CAGSQEQLVATNEKLFF,TGTGCCGGCAGCCAAGAACAGCTTGTTGCAACTAATGAAAAACTGTTTTTT
TRBJ2-1,few,TRBD2,TRBV20-1,CSAQRGDNEQFF,TGCAGTGCCCAGCGGGGGGACAATGAGCAGTTCTTC
TRBJ1-1,many,TRBD1,TRBV5-1,CASSFGTGGTEAFF,TGCGCCAGCAGCTTTGGGACAGGGGGCACTGAAGCTTTCTTT
TRBJ1-1,once,NA,TRBV28,CASSTGFGDTEAFF,TGTGCCAGCAGTACAGGGTTTGGGGACACTGAAGCTTTCTTT
TRBJ1-5,few,NA,TRBV27,CASSLSNRNQPQHF,TGTGCCAGCAGTTTATCAAACAGAAATCAGCCCCAGCATTTT
TRBJ2-1,NA,TRBD2,TRBV18,CASSPQGGDNEQFF,TGTGCCAGCTCACCACAGGGAGGGGACAATGAGCAGTTCTTC
TRBJ2-3,NA,TRBD2,TRBV6-1,CASGGPSGRAGTDTQYF,TGTGCCTCAGGAGGTCCTAGCGGGAGGGCCGGCACAGATACGCAGTATTTT